This T cell receptor beta chain was identified during a study of identical twins. The authors used template switching to add a universal primer site and gave cDNA unique molecular identifiers. One entry per CDR3 protein results from TCRdb running MiXCR on the 5' RACE reads. Of 250,000 to 300,000 distinct CDR3 sequences in the sample, about 8% are singletons; the top ten hold approximately 3%. Trimming took off 4 bases at V and 1 base at J, with 16 bases between the two ends. CDR3 length equals 16 residues. The germline V gene encodes CDR1 SGHTA and CDR2 FQGNSA. The sample was also reused in another study, on yellow fever vaccine responses in identical twins.

This clonotype was sampled from a woman aged 18-35 years in good health. Sequencing was done on a sample of CD8+ T cells sorted from blood. V and J are TRBV7-2 and TRBJ2-5; no firm D call. CDR3 sequence (DNA): TGTGCCAGCAGCTCACACGCCCCGACGGTCCAAGAGACCCAGTACTTC. This translates into CASSSHAPTVQETQYF. Complete variable domain (other parts from reference TRBV7-2 and TRBJ2-5): GAGVSQSPSNKVTEKGKDVELRCDPISGHTALYWYRQSLGQGLEFLIYFQGNSAPDKSGLPSDRFSAERTGGSVSTLTIQRTQQEDSAVYLCASSSHAPTVQETQYFGPGTRLLVL.